A selection of T cell receptor beta chains follows, all from one sample in a study of technical replicates of blood from a few donors. Profiled with immunoSEQ multiplex PCR; TCRdb holds only in-frame clones, not every one. The sample shows over 50,000 clones, approximately 97% of them seen only once. Material for sequencing was T cells isolated from PBMCs. These receptors all stem from a human donor in good health. CDR3s include the opening cysteine and the closing phenylalanine or tryptophan. Each record gives: CDR3 protein, V gene, J gene.

cdr3_aa: CASSLFTRTAGELFF; v_call: TRBV5-4; j_call: TRBJ2-2
cdr3_aa: CASSWAVQGVGMDTQYF; v_call: TRBV28; j_call: TRBJ2-3
cdr3_aa: CASSRTGEKLFF; v_call: TRBV18; j_call: TRBJ1-4
cdr3_aa: CASSYRQGKVAGYTF; v_call: TRBV6-5; j_call: TRBJ1-2
cdr3_aa: CASSPGQSNFYGYTF; v_call: TRBV27; j_call: TRBJ1-2
cdr3_aa: CASSYSQDSYEQYF; v_call: TRBV6-9; j_call: TRBJ2-7
cdr3_aa: CASSEGTKTEAFF; v_call: TRBV10-2; j_call: TRBJ1-1
cdr3_aa: CASSQVSYREQETQYF; v_call: TRBV14; j_call: TRBJ2-5
cdr3_aa: CASSFQDSAYNEQFF; v_call: TRBV5-4; j_call: TRBJ2-1
cdr3_aa: CASSVGAGGETQYF; v_call: TRBV9; j_call: TRBJ2-5
cdr3_aa: CASSFGSAGELFF; v_call: TRBV11-3; j_call: TRBJ2-2
cdr3_aa: CASSYSSGTGNTIYF; v_call: TRBV6-5; j_call: TRBJ1-3
cdr3_aa: CASSSGGTLYNEQFF; v_call: TRBV11-3; j_call: TRBJ2-1
cdr3_aa: CASSLVGTGFRNEQFF; v_call: TRBV5-4; j_call: TRBJ2-1
cdr3_aa: CASSLAGLIITGELFF; v_call: TRBV7-9; j_call: TRBJ2-2
cdr3_aa: CASSLAVGYGYTF; v_call: TRBV7-8; j_call: TRBJ1-2
cdr3_aa: CASAGWNTEAFF; v_call: TRBV13; j_call: TRBJ1-1
cdr3_aa: CASSSLAPNTGELFF; v_call: TRBV27; j_call: TRBJ2-2
cdr3_aa: CASSLGQQLTDTQYF; v_call: TRBV7-7; j_call: TRBJ2-3
cdr3_aa: CASSHWAVSPEAFF; v_call: TRBV4-1; j_call: TRBJ1-1
cdr3_aa: CASSGQTVYEQYF; v_call: TRBV28; j_call: TRBJ2-7
cdr3_aa: CASSSGTDYEQYF; v_call: TRBV7-9; j_call: TRBJ2-7
cdr3_aa: CASSIVGTSYNEQFF; v_call: TRBV7-2; j_call: TRBJ2-1
cdr3_aa: CAISRRGNRQHLGDNEQFF; v_call: TRBV10-3; j_call: TRBJ2-1
cdr3_aa: CASSAESRNTIYF; v_call: TRBV2; j_call: TRBJ1-3
cdr3_aa: CASRTGGNSNQPQHF; v_call: TRBV2; j_call: TRBJ1-5
cdr3_aa: CASSEYPGTGITYNSPLHF; v_call: TRBV6-1; j_call: TRBJ1-6
cdr3_aa: CASSYIWGRKTEAFF; v_call: TRBV6-5; j_call: TRBJ1-1
cdr3_aa: CASSELAGGLPDTQYF; v_call: TRBV4-1; j_call: TRBJ2-3
cdr3_aa: CASRTGAFEQYF; v_call: TRBV27; j_call: TRBJ2-7
cdr3_aa: CASRIQGNTEAFF; v_call: TRBV5-1; j_call: TRBJ1-1
cdr3_aa: CASSQSGQGNEKLFF; v_call: TRBV4-1; j_call: TRBJ1-4
cdr3_aa: CASSQAQSPLYEQYF; v_call: TRBV4-1; j_call: TRBJ2-7
cdr3_aa: CASSYGLGTSGSKNTGELFF; v_call: TRBV2; j_call: TRBJ2-2
cdr3_aa: CAILDSSGANVLTF; v_call: TRBV10-3; j_call: TRBJ2-6
cdr3_aa: CASSLGTAHGQFF; v_call: TRBV27; j_call: TRBJ2-1
cdr3_aa: CSVERGGTEAFF; v_call: TRBV29-1; j_call: TRBJ1-1
cdr3_aa: CAWSGDSNQPQHF; v_call: TRBV30; j_call: TRBJ1-5
cdr3_aa: CASSPAGGSSYNEQFF; v_call: TRBV18; j_call: TRBJ2-1
cdr3_aa: CASSPLAGGPHVDTQYF; v_call: TRBV11-3; j_call: TRBJ2-3
cdr3_aa: CASSVDEETQYF; v_call: TRBV9; j_call: TRBJ2-5
cdr3_aa: CASIDWAGYGYTF; v_call: TRBV2; j_call: TRBJ1-2
cdr3_aa: CAGEGTSGPNEQFF; v_call: TRBV30; j_call: TRBJ2-1
cdr3_aa: CASGQPIGELFF; v_call: TRBV27; j_call: TRBJ2-2
cdr3_aa: CASSSSTSGGITGELFF; v_call: TRBV5-1; j_call: TRBJ2-2
cdr3_aa: CASSPGTGNTEAFF; v_call: TRBV4-1; j_call: TRBJ1-1
cdr3_aa: CAAWGSEGPYNEQFF; v_call: TRBV6-5; j_call: TRBJ2-1
cdr3_aa: CASSSGSTSASTDTQYF; v_call: TRBV5-1; j_call: TRBJ2-3